This TCR beta chain was sequenced in a study of cytomegalovirus exposure and HLA in healthy donors. Regarding the study as a whole: TCR beta V- and J-gene trimming was later associated with a missense DCLRE1C variant.

This PCR relied on a set of 60 Vbeta primers and 13 Jbeta primers. Method: immunoSEQ multiplex PCR; TCRdb's copy keeps in-frame clones and lacks some. The repertoire holds over 100,000 clones, with 60% to 85% as singletons. For this clone: Its target is unknown.

The sequenced material came from PBMCs. The sequence was obtained from a female donor in good health and CMV-seronegative.

CDR3 in DNA: TGTGCCAGCAACGCCGACCCGGGACAGGGGGCTTACGAGCAGTACTTC. It specifies CASNADPGQGAYEQYF. V is TRBV2 and J is TRBJ2-7; 12 bases align to TRBD1. The V gene end was trimmed by 7 bases and the J gene end by 4 bases; junction bases not matched to a gene: 11. Germline CDR1 and CDR2: SNHLY and FYNNEI. The CDR3 totals 16 residues.